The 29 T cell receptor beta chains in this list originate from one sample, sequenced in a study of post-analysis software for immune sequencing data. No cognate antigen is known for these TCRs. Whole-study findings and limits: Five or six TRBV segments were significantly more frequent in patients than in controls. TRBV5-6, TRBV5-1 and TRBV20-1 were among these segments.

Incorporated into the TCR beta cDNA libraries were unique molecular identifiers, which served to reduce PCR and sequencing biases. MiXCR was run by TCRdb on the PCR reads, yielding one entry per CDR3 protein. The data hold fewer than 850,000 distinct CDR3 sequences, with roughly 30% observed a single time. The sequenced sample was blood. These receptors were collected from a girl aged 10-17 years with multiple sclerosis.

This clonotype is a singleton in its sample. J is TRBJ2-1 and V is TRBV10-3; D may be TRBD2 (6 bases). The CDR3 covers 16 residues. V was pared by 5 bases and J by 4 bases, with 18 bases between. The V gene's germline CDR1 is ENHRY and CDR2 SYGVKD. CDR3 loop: CAISLRGRKEYNEQFF. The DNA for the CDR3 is TGTGCCATCAGTCTTCGGGGGAGGAAAGAATACAATGAGCAGTTCTTC.

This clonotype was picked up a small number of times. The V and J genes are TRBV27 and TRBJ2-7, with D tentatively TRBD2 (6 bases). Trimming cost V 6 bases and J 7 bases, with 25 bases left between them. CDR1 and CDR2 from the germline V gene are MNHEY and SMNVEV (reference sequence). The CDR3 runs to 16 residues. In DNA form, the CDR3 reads TGTGCCAGCAGCCTACCCGGGCCAGGGAGGATTGGGGAGCAGTACTTC. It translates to CASSLPGPGRIGEQYF.

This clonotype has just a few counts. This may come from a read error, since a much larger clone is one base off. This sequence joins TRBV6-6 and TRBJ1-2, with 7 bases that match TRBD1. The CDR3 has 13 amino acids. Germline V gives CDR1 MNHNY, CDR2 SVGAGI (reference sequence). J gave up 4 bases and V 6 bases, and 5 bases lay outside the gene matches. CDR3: CASSTGTAYGYTF. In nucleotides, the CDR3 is TGTGCCAGCAGCACCGGGACAGCCTATGGCTACACCTTC.

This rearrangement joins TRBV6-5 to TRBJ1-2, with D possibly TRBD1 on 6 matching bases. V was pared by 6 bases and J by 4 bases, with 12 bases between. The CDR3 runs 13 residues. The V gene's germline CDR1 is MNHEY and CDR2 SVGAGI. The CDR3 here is CASRNGQLYGYTF. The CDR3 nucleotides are TGTGCCAGCAGAAACGGACAGCTCTATGGCTACACCTTC.

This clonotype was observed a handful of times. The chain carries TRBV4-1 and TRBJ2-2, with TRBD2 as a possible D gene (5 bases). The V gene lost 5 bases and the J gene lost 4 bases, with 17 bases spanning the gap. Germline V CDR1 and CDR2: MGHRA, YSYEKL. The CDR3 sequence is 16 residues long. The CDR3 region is CASSAGERNPTGELFF. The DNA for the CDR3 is TGCGCCAGCAGCGCCGGAGAGCGGAACCCCACCGGGGAGCTGTTTTTT.

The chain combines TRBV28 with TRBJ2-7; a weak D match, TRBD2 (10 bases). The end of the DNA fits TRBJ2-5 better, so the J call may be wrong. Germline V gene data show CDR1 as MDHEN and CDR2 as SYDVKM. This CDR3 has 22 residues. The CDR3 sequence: CASSFSDRGVETSGPQGGTQYF. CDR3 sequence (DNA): TGTGCCAGCAGTTTTTCGGACAGGGGTGTCGAGACTAGCGGGCCCCAAGGGGGGACCCAGTACTTC.

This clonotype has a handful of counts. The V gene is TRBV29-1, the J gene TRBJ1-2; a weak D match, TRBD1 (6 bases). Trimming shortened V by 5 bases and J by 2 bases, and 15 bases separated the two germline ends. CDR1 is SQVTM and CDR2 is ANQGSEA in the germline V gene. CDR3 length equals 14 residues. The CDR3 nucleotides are TGCAGCGTTCCTGGACAGAGGAGCAACTATGGCTACACCTTC. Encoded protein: CSVPGQRSNYGYTF.

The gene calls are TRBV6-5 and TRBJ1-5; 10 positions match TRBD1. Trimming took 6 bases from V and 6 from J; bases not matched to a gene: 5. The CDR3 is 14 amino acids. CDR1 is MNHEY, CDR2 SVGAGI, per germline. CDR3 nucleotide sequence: TGTGCCAGCAGGATGGACAGGGGGAGTCAGCCCCAGCATTTT. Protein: CASRMDRGSQPQHF.

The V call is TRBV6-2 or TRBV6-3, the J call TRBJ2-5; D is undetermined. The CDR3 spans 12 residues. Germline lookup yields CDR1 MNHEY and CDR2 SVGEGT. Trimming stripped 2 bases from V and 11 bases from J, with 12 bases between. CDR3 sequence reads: CASSYHANEQYF. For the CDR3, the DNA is TGTGCCAGCAGTTACCATGCCAATGAGCAGTACTTC.

CDR3 sequence: CASSVTSGTNTGELFF. CDR3 sequence (DNA): TGCGCCAGCAGCGTGACTAGCGGAACAAACACCGGGGAGCTGTTTTTT. The chain carries TRBV5-1 and TRBJ2-2; TRBD2 matches at 9 bases. Germline V gene sequence: CDR1 SGHRS, CDR2 YFSETQ. The CDR3 totals 16 residues. Unmatched junction bases numbered 6, after V lost 4 bases and J lost 2 bases.

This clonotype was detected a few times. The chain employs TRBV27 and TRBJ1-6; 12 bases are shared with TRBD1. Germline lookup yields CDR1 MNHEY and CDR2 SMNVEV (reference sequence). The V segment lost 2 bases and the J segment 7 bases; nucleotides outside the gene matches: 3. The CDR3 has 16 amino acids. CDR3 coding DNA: TGTGCCAGCAGTTTAGGGACAGGGGGCAAGAATTCACCCCTCCACTTT. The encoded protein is CASSLGTGGKNSPLHF.

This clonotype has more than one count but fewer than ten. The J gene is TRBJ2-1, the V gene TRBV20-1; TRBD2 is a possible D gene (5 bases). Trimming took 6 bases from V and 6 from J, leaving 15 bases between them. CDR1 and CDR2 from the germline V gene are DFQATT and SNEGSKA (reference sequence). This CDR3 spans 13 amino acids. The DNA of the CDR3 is TGCAGTGCCCCTGTGGACTCTGGCAATGAGCAGTTCTTC. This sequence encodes CSAPVDSGNEQFF.

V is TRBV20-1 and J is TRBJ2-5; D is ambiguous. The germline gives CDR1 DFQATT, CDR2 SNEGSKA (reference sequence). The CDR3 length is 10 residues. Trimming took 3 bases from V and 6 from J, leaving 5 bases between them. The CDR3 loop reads CSASIQTQYF. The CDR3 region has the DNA TGCAGTGCTAGTATCCAGACCCAGTACTTC.

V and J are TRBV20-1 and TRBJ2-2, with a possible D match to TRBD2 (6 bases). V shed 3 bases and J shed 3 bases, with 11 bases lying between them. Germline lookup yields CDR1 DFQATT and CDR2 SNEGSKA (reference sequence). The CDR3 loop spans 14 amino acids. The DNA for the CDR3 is TGCAGTGCTAGTATCGGGGGACACACCGGGGAGCTGTTTTTT. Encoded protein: CSASIGGHTGELFF.

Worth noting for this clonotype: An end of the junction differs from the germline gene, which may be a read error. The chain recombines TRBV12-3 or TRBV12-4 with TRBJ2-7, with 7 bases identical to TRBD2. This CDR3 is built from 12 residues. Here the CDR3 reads CASSFWGTNLTF. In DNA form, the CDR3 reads TGTGCCAGCAGTTTCTGGGGGACTAACCTAACTTTC.

The CDR3 protein is CASSQDPLAGGEETQYF. The CDR3 nucleotides read TGCGCCAGCAGCCAAGATCCTCTAGCGGGGGGAGAAGAGACCCAGTACTTC. V usage is TRBV4-1 and J usage is TRBJ2-5; 11 nucleotides agree with TRBD2. Germline V CDR1 and CDR2: MGHRA, YSYEKL. The trim removed 0 bases at V and 3 bases at J, leaving 6 bases unmatched. This CDR3 is built from 17 residues.

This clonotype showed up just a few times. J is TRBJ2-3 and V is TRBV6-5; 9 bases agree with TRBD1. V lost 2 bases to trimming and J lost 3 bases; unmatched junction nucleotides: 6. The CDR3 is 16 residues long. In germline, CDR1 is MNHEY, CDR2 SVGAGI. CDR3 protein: CASSYVGQGKTDTQYF. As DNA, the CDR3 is TGTGCCAGCAGTTACGTCGGACAGGGGAAGACAGATACGCAGTATTTT.

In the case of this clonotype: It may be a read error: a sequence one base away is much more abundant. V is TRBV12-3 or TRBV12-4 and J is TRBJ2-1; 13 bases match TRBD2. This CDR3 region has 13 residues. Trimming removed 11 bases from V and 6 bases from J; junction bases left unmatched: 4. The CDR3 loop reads CAGGTSGTNEQFF. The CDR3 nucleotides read TGTGCCGGCGGGACTAGCGGGACCAATGAGCAGTTCTTC.

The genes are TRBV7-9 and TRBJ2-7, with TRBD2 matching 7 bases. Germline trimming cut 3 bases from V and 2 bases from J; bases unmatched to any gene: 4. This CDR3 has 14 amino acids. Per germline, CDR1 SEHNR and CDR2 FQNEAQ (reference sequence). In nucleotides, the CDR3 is TGTGCCAGCAGCTTTGGACTAGGGGCCTACGAGCAGTACTTC. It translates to CASSFGLGAYEQYF.

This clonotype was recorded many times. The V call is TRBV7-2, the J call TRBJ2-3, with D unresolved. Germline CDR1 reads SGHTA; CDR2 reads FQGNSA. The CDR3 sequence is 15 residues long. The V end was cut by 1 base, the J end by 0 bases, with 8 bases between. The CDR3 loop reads CASSLDGPSTDTQYF. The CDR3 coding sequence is TGTGCCAGCAGCTTAGACGGCCCTAGCACAGATACGCAGTATTTT.

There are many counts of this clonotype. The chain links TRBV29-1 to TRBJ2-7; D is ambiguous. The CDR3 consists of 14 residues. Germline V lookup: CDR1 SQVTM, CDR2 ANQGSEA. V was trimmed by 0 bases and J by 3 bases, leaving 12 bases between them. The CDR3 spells CSVEDARRGYEQYF. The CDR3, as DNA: TGCAGCGTTGAAGATGCACGTAGAGGCTACGAGCAGTACTTC.

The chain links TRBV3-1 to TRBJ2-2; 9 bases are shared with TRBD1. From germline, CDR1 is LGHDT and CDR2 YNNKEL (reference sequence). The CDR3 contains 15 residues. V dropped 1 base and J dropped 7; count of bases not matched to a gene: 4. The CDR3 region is CASSQGTGDDGELFF. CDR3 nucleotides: TGTGCCAGCAGCCAAGGGACAGGGGATGACGGGGAGCTGTTTTTT. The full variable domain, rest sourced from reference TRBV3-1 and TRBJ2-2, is DTAVSQTPKYLVTQMGNDKSIKCEQNLGHDTMYWYKQDSKKFLKIMFSYNNKELIINETVPNRFSPKSPDKAHLNLHINSLELGDSAVYFCASSQGTGDDGELFFGEGSRLTVL.

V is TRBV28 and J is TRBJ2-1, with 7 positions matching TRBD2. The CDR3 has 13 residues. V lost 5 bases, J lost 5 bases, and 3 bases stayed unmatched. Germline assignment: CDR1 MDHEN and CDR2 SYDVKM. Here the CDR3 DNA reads TGTGCCAGCAGTCCCACTAGCGACAATGAGCAGTTCTTC. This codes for CASSPTSDNEQFF.

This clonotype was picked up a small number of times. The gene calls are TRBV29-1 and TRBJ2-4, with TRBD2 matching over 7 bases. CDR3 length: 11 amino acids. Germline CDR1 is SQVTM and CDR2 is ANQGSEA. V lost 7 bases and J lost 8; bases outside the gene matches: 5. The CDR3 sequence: CSAARGDIQYF. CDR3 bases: TGCAGCGCCGCACGGGGGGACATTCAGTACTTC.

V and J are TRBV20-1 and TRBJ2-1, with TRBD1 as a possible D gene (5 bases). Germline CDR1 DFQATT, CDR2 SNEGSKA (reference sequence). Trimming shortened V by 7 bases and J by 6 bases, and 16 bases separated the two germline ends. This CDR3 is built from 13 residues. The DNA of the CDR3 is TGCAGTGTTTGGGGCATGTCAGCCAATGAGCAGTTCTTC. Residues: CSVWGMSANEQFF.

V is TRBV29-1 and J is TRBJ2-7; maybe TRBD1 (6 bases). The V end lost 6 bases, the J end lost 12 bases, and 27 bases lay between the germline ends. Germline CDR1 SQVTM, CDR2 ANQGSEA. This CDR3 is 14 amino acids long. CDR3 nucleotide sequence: TGCAGCGTGATTGGGACAACCGGGCCCCCCTGGCGGTACTTC. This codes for CSVIGTTGPPWRYF.

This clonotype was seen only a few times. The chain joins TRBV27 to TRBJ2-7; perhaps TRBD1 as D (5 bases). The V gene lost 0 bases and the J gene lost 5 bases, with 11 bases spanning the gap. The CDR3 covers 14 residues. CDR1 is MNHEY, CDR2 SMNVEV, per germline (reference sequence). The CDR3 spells CASSLSGQGNEQYF. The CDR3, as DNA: TGTGCCAGCAGTTTATCAGGTCAGGGCAACGAGCAGTACTTC.

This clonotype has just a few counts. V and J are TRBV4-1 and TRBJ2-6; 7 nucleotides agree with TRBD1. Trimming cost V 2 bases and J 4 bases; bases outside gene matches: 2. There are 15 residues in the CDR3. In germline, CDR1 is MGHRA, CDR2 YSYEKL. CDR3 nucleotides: TGCGCCAGCAGCCAACCGGGACAGGGGGCCAACGTCCTGACTTTC. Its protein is CASSQPGQGANVLTF.

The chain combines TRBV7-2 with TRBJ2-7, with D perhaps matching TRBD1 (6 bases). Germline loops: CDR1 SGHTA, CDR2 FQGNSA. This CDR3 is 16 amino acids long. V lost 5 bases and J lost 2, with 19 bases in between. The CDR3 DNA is TGTGCCAGCAGCCGTTACCCCGGGACAACAACCTACGAGCAGTACTTC. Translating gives CASSRYPGTTTYEQYF.